One sample yielded the 2 T cell receptor beta chains listed below, sequenced in a study of control samples from healthy donors and cancer patients. Data came from immunoSEQ multiplex PCR; TCRdb stores just in-frame clones and leaves some out. The sample lists 150,000 to 160,000 clones, about 93% seen once, with over 2% in the top ten. Sequencing was performed on blood. All receptors derive from a man aged 50 or older in good health.

This clone occurred a few times. The genes are TRBV7-9 and TRBJ2-1; 12 positions agree with TRBD2. The CDR3 is 16 amino acids. Germline V gene lookup returns CDR1 SEHNR and CDR2 FQNEAQ (reference sequence). V shed 4 bases, J shed 10 bases, and the junction held 11 bases outside the gene matches. CDR3 in DNA: TGTGCCAGCAGCTCCCCCCCTAGCGGGAGGGCTGGGGAGCAGTTCTTC. Translated: CASSSPPSGRAGEQFF.

The V gene is TRBV5-1, the J gene TRBJ1-2; D might be TRBD1 (5 bases). The CDR3 is made up of 13 amino acids. The V gene lost 3 bases and the J gene lost 5 bases, with 11 bases spanning the gap. Germline CDR1 and CDR2: SGHRS and YFSETQ. Written as DNA, the CDR3 is TGCGCCAGCAGCTCCTCCGGGGGGTATGGCTACACCTTC. It encodes CASSSSGGYGYTF.